These T cell receptor beta chains were read from a single sample in a study of CD8 T cells in ankylosing spondylitis. TCRdb reanalysed the 5' RACE reads using MiXCR and keeps one entry per CDR3 protein. Of approximately 260,000 distinct CDR3 sequences in the sample, 15% to 20% were seen once. The sequencing sample was made of blood, either unsorted or a sorted T cell fraction (not recorded which). The origin of the receptors is a male donor with ankylosing spondylitis or in good health (not recorded which). Each CDR3 is given without its conserved first and last residue.

cdr3_length v_call cdr3_aa
12 TRBV7-6 ASSPSGSNSPLH
11 TRBV11-2 ASSLPASYGYT
14 TRBV6-5 ASSYLRTSVQETQY
13 TRBV9 ASSVEDSVSYEQY
15 TRBV12-3/TRBV12-4 ASSQGQGPSYYNEQF
10 TRBV7-6 ASSLEGSGYT
13 TRBV5-1 ASSLAARTSYEQY
13 TRBV9 ASSVAGTGAYEQY
14 TRBV5-1 ASSLDGQGAFNEQF
13 TRBV11-3 ASSLSSATTDTQY
11 TRBV18 ASSPRDSDEQY
14 TRBV4-2 ASSDTLAGGSYEQY
15 TRBV4-3 ASSQGTSGSSYNEQF
11 TRBV30 AWTGWSSYEQY
12 TRBV12-3/TRBV12-4 ASSSWTGYNEQF
15 TRBV4-2 ASSHLGAGVDTGELF
11 TRBV6-1 ASSEVGWTEAF
11 TRBV20-1 SAPGGEVTEAF
13 TRBV6-2/TRBV6-3 ASSPPWTHQETQY
10 TRBV10-3 ATQGMSYEQY
14 TRBV4-1 ASSHLPAEFTDTQY
12 TRBV28 ASSFFPRDRGYT
14 TRBV24-1 ATSERTCLGNQPQH
13 TRBV5-1 ASSLGKATNEKLF
10 TRBV5-1 ASSAYQETQY
11 TRBV29-1 SVATVFPNEQF
9 TRBV27 ASSFYGEQY
11 TRBV30 AWSVSSVYEQY
10 TRBV10-3 AISETGAEAF
13 TRBV4-1 ASSQWSMNTGELF
13 TRBV7-9 ASSPNPGARTEAF
13 TRBV20-1 SAANPDREAETQY
14 TRBV7-9 ASSPPMGDKTYEQY
11 TRBV29-1 SVDQGTYYGYT
11 TRBV24-1 ATGGPNTGELF
12 TRBV27 ASSFRTSGRELF
14 TRBV9 ASSAATGGYAYGYT